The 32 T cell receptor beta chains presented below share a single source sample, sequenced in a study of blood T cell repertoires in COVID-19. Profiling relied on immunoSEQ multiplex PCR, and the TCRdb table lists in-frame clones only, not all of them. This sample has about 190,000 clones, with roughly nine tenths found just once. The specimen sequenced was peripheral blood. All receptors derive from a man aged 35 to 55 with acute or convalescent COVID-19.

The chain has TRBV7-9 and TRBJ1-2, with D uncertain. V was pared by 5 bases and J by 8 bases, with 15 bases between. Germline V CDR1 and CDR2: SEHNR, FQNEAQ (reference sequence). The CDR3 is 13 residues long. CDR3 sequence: CASSRGGSEGYTF. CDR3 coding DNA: TGTGCCAGCAGCCGCGGCGGATCGGAGGGCTACACCTTC.

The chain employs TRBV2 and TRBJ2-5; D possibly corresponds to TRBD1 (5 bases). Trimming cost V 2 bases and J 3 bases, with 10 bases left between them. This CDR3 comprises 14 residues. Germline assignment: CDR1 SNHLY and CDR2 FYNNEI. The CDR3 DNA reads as TGTGCCAGCAGTGAATTGGTGACAGAAGAGACCCAGTACTTC. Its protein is CASSELVTEETQYF. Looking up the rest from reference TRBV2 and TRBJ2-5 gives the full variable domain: EPEVTQTPSHQVTQMGQEVILRCVPISNHLYFYWYRQILGQKVEFLVSFYNNEISEKSEIFDDQFSVERPDGSNFTLKIRSTKLEDSAMYFCASSELVTEETQYFGPGTRLLVL.

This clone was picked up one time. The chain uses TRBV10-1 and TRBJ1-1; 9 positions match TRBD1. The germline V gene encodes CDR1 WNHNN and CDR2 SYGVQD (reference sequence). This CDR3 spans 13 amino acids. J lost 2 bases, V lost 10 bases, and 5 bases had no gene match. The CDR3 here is CATRTGANTEAFF. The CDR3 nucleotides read TGCGCCACCCGGACAGGGGCAAACACTGAAGCTTTCTTT.

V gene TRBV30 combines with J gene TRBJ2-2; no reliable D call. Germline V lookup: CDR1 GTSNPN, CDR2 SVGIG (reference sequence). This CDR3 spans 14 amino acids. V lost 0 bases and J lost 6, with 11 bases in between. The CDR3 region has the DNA TGTGCCTGGAGTGTAGATGGAGCCGCCGGGGAGCTGTTTTTT. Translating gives CAWSVDGAAGELFF.

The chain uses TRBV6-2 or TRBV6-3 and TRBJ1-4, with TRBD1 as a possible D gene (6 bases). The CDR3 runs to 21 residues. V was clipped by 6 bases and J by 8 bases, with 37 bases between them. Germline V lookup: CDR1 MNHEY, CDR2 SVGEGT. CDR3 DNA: TGTGCCAGCAGCCTCAAAACTACGCCCAGGACAGTCCCGAAGTATCAGGAAAAACTGTTTTTT. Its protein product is CASSLKTTPRTVPKYQEKLFF.

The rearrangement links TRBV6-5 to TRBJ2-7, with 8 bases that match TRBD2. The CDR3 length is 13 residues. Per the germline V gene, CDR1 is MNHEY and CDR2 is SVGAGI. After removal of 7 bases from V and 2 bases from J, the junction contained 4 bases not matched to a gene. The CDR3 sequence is CASMRRGAYEQYF. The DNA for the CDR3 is TGTGCCAGCATGAGGCGGGGGGCCTACGAGCAGTACTTC.

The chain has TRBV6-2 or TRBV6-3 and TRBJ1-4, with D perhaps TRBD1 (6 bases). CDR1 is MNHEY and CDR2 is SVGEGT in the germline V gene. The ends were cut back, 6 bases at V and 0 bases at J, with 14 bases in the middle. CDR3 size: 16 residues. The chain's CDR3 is CASSLRTATTNEKLFF. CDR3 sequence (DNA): TGTGCCAGCAGCCTTCGGACAGCCACAACTAATGAAAAACTGTTTTTT.

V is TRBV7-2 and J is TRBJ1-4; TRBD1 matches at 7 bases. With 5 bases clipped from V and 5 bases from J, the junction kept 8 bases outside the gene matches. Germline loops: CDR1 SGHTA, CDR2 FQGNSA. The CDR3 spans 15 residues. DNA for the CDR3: TGTGCCAGCAGCGTCGTTCCGGACAGGAATGAAAAACTGTTTTTT. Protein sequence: CASSVVPDRNEKLFF.

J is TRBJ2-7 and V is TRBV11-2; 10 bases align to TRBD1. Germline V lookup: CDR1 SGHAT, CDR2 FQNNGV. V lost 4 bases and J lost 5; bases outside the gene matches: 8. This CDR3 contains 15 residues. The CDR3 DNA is TGTGCCAGCAGCTCGCCGGGACAGGGGTACCACGAGCAGTACTTC. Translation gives CASSSPGQGYHEQYF.

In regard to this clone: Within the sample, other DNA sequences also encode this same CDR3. CDR3 DNA sequence: TGTGCCAGCAGCGGATACGGAGCAACTAATGAAAAACTGTTTTTT. Translation gives CASSGYGATNEKLFF. The rearrangement joins TRBV9 to TRBJ1-4; D not certain. Germline V gene sequence: CDR1 SGDLS, CDR2 YYNGEE. The germline V and J ends were trimmed by 3 bases and 0 bases, with 9 bases remaining between them. The CDR3 runs 15 residues.

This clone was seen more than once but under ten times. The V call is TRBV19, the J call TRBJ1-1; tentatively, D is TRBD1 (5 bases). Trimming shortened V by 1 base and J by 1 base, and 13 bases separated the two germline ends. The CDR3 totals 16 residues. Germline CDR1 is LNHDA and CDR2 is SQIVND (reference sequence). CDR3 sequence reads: CASSIGGRASNTEAFF. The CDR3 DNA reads TGTGCCAGTAGTATAGGAGGCAGGGCTTCGAACACTGAAGCTTTCTTT.

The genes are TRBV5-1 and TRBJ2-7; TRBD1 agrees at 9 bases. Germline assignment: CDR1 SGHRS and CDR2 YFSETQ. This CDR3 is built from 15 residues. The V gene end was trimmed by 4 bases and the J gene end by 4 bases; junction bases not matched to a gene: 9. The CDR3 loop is CASSRGDRVQYEQYF. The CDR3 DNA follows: TGCGCCAGCAGCCGCGGGGACAGGGTGCAATACGAGCAGTACTTC.

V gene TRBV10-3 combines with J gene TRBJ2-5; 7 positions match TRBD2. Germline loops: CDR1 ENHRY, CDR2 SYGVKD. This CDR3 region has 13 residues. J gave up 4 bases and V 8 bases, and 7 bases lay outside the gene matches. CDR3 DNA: TGTGCCATCGGGGCGGGCGGGGGAGAGACCCAGTACTTC. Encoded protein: CAIGAGGGETQYF.

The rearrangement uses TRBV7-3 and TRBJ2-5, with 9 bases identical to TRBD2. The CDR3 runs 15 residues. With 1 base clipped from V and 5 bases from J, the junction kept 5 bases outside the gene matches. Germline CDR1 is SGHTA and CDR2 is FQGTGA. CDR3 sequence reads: CASSLNAGGQETQYF. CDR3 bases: TGTGCCAGCAGCTTAAATGCGGGGGGGCAGGAGACCCAGTACTTC.

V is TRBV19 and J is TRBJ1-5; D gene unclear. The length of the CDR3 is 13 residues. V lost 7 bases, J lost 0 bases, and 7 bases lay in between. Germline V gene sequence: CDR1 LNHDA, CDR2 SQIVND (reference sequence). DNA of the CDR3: TGTGCCAGTACTGAACATAGCAATCAGCCCCAGCATTTT. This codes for CASTEHSNQPQHF.

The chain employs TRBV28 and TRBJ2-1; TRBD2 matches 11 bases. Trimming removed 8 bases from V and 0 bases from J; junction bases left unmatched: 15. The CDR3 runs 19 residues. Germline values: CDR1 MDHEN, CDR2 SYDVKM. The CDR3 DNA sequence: TGTGCCAGCGGCCCTAGCGGGGGGCTGCCCCCCTTCTCCTACAATGAGCAGTTCTTC. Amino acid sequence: CASGPSGGLPPFSYNEQFF.

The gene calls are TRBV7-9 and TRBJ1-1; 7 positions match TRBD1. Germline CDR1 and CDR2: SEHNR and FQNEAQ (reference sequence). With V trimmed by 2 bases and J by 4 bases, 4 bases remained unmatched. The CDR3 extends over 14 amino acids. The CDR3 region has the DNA TGTGCCAGCAGCTTAACAGGGGCCGTCACTGAAGCTTTCTTT. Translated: CASSLTGAVTEAFF.

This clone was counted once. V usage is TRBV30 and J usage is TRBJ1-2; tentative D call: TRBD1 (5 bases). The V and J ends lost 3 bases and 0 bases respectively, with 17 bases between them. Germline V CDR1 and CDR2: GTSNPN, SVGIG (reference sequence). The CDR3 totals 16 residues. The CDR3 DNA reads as TGTGCCTGGAGATACCGCGACAGACGACCTAACTATGGCTACACCTTC. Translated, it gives CAWRYRDRRPNYGYTF.

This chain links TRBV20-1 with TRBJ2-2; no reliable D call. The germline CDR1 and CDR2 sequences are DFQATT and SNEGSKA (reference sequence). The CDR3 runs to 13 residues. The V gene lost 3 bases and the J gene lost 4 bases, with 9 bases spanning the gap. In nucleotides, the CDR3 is TGCAGTGCTAGTGACGCGCTCACCGGGGAGCTGTTTTTT. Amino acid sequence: CSASDALTGELFF.

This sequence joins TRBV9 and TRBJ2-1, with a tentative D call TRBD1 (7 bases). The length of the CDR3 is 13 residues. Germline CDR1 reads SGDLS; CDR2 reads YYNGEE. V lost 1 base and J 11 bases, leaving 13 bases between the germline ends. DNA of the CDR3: TGTGCCAGCAGCGTAAGAGGAGGGGGCCAGCAGTTCTTC. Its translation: CASSVRGGGQQFF.

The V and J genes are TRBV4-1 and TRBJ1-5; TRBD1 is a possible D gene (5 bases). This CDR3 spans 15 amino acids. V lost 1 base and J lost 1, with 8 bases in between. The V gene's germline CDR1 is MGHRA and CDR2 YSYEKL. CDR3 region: CASSQGQTSNQPQHF. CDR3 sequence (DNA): TGCGCCAGCAGCCAAGGACAGACGAGCAATCAGCCCCAGCATTTT.

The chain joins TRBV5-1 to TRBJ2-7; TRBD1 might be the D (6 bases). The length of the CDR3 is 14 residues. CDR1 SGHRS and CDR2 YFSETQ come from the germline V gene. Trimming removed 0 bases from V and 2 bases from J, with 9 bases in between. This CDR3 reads CASSLDRAAYEQYF. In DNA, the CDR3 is TGCGCCAGCAGCTTGGACAGGGCTGCCTACGAGCAGTACTTC.

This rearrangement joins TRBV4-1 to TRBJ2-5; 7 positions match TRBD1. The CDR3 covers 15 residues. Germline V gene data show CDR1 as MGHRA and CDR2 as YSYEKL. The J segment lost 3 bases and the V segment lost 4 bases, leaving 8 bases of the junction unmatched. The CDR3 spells CASSRPGQTKETQYF. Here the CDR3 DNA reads TGCGCCAGCAGCCGCCCGGGACAGACGAAAGAGACCCAGTACTTC.

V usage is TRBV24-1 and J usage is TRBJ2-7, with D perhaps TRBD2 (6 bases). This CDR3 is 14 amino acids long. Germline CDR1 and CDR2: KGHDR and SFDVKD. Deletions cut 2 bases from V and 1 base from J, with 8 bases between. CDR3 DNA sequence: TGTGCCACCAGTGATTCCGGGGGATCCTACGAGCAGTACTTC. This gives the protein CATSDSGGSYEQYF.

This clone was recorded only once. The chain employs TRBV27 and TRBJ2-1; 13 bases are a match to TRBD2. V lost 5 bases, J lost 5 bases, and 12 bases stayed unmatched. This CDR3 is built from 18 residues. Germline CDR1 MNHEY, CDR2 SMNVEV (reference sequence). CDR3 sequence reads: CASSLFSHGLAGDNEQFF. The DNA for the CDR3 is TGTGCCAGCAGTCTATTCTCCCACGGACTAGCGGGGGACAATGAGCAGTTCTTC.

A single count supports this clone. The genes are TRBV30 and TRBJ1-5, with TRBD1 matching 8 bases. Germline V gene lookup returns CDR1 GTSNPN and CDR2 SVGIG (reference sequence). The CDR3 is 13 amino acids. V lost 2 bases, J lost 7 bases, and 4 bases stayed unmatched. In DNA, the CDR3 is TGTGCCTGGAGTCAGGGGGCTAGACAGCCCCAGCATTTT. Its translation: CAWSQGARQPQHF. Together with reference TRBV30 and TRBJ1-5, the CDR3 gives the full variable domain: SQTIHQWPATLVQPVGSPLSLECTVEGTSNPNLYWYRQAAGRGLQLLFYSVGIGQISSEVPQNLSASRPQDRQFILSSKKLLLSDSGFYLCAWSQGARQPQHFGDGTRLSIL.

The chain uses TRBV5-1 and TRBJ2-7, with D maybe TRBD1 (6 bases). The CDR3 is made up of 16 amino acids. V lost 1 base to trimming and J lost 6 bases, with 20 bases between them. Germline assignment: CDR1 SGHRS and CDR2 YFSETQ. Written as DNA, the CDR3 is TGCGCCAGCAGCTTGACACCCACTGGGACATGGGCCGAGCAGTACTTC. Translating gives CASSLTPTGTWAEQYF.

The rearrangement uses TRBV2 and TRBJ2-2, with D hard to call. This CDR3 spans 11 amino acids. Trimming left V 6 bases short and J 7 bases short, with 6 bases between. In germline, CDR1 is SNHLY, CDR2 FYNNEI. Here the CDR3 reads CASRSSGELFF. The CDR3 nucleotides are TGTGCCAGCAGATCCAGCGGGGAGCTGTTTTTT.

CDR3 coding DNA: TGTGCCAGCAGCTCCCGGGACTCTAGCACAGATACGCAGTATTTT. It yields the protein CASSSRDSSTDTQYF. The chain couples TRBV11-2 to TRBJ2-3, with a tentative D call TRBD2 (6 bases). Germline V gene data show CDR1 as SGHAT and CDR2 as FQNNGV. V gave up 4 bases and J gave up 0 bases, with 11 bases separating them. The CDR3 is 15 residues long.

CDR3 DNA sequence: TGTGCCAGCAGCCGACCCATCTTTAGCCGCACCGGGGAGCTGTTTTTT. Amino acid sequence: CASSRPIFSRTGELFF. The rearrangement joins TRBV3-1 (or the pseudogene TRBV3-2) to TRBJ2-2; D not resolved. The ends were cut back, 4 bases at V and 4 bases at J, with 16 bases in the middle. The germline CDR1 and CDR2 sequences are LGHDT and YNNKEL (reference sequence). The CDR3 has 16 amino acids.

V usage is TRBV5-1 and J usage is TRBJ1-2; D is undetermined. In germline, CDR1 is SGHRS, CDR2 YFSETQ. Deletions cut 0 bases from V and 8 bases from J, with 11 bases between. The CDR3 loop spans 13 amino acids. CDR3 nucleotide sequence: TGCGCCAGCAGCTTGGCGGAGGGATTAGGCTACACCTTC. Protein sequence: CASSLAEGLGYTF.

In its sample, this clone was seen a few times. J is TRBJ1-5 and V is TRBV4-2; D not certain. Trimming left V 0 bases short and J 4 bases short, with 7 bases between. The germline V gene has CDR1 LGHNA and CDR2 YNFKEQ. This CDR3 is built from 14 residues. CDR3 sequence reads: CASSQDRLNQPQHF. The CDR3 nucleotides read TGTGCCAGCAGCCAAGACAGGTTGAATCAGCCCCAGCATTTT.